This TCR beta chain was sequenced for a study of CD8 T cells in ankylosing spondylitis. Study-wide results and caveats: Clones linked to the disease showed a CD8+ phenotype. They occurred at relatively low frequencies in peripheral blood. Earlier studies detected some motif variants in reactive arthritis synovial fluid and blood. The authors reported significant enrichment of disease-linked clones in matched ankylosing spondylitis synovial fluid. About 8 highly homologous variants made up a TCR beta motif, and this motif appeared characteristic of ankylosing spondylitis blood.

V lost 0 bases and J 9 bases, leaving 10 bases between the germline ends. The germline V gene encodes CDR1 SGHRS and CDR2 YFSETQ. The CDR3 extends over 13 amino acids. This clonotype was seen ten or more times. What it recognizes is unknown. TCRdb fed the 5' RACE reads into MiXCR, producing one record per CDR3 protein. The sample gives under 200,000 distinct CDR3 sequences, about an eighth of which show up once; 11% is in the top ten. The rearrangement joins TRBV5-1 to TRBJ2-1, with D perhaps matching TRBD2 (6 bases). Sample: blood, either unsorted or a sorted T cell fraction (not recorded which). This receptor was taken from a female donor with ankylosing spondylitis or in good health (not recorded which). The CDR3, as DNA: TGCGCCAGCAGCTTGGACGGAGCGGGTGAGCAGTTCTTC. Translated: CASSLDGAGEQFF.